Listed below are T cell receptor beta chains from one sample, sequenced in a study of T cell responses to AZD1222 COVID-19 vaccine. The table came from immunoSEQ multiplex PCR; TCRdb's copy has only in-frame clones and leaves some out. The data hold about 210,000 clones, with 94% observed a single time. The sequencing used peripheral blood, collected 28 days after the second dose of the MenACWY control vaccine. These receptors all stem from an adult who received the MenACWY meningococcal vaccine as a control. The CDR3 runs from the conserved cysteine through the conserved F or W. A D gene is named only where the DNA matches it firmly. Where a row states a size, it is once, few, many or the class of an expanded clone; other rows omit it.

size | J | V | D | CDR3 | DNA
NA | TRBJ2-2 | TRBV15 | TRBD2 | CATSSGLAGEVAGELFF | TGTGCCACCAGCAGCGGGTTAGCGGGAGAGGTGGCCGGGGAGCTGTTTTTT
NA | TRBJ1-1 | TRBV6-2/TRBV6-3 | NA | CASSYGGSTEAFF | TGTGCCAGCAGTTACGGGGGGAGCACTGAAGCTTTCTTT
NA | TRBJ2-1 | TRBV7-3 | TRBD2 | CASSLELAGYNEQFF | TGTGCCAGCAGCTTAGAGCTAGCGGGCTACAATGAGCAGTTCTTC
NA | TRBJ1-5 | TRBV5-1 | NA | CASSLTGVGNQPQHF | TGCGCCAGCAGCTTGACCGGGGTGGGCAATCAGCCCCAGCATTTT
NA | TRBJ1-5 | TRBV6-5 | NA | CASSYSGSPRQPQHF | TGTGCCAGCAGTTACTCGGGAAGCCCGAGACAGCCCCAGCATTTT
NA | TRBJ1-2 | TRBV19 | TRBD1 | CASSIGQGRSDYGYTF | TGTGCCAGTAGTATCGGACAGGGGAGGTCGGACTATGGCTACACCTTC
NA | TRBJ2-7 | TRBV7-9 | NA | CASSISSEQYF | TGTGCCAGCAGCATTAGCTCCGAGCAGTACTTC
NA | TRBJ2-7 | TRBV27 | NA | CASSPLGNRDYEQYF | TGTGCCAGCAGCCCCCTGGGTAACAGAGATTACGAGCAGTACTTC
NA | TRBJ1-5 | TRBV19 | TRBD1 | CASGTGGRNQPQHF | TGTGCCAGCGGGACAGGGGGACGCAATCAGCCCCAGCATTTT
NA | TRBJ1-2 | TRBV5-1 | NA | CASSLGGFRDGYTF | TGCGCCAGCAGCTTGGGAGGTTTTCGAGATGGCTACACCTTC
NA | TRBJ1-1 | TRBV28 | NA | CASQLGYMNTEAFF | TGTGCCAGCCAGTTGGGATACATGAACACTGAAGCTTTCTTT
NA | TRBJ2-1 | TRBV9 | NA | CASSHPRAVGANEQFF | TGTGCCAGCAGCCACCCTAGGGCAGTCGGGGCCAATGAGCAGTTCTTC
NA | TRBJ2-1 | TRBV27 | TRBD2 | CASSDPGLALDEQFF | TGTGCCAGCAGCGATCCGGGACTAGCATTAGATGAGCAGTTCTTC
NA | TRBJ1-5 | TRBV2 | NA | CASSEAKAGQPQHF | TGTGCCAGCAGTGAAGCCAAGGCGGGGCAGCCCCAGCATTTT
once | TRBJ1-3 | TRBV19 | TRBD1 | CASSKQRDRGRTGNTIYF | TGTGCCAGTAGCAAACAACGGGACAGGGGGCGAACTGGAAACACCATATATTTT
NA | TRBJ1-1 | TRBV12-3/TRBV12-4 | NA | CASRRRETEAFF | TGTGCCAGCAGACGCAGGGAGACTGAAGCTTTCTTT
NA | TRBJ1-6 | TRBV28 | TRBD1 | CASSFEGANSPLHF | TGTGCCAGCAGTTTCGAGGGGGCGAATTCACCCCTCCACTTT
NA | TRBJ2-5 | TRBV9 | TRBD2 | CASSTRGLGSGETQYF | TGTGCCAGCAGCACCCGAGGACTAGGGAGTGGAGAGACCCAGTACTTC
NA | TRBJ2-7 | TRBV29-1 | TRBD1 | CSVSTGQPSSSYEQYF | TGCAGCGTTTCCACGGGACAGCCAAGCAGCTCCTACGAGCAGTACTTC
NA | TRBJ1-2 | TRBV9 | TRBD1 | CASSGPGQGNYGYTF | TGTGCCAGCAGCGGGCCGGGACAGGGGAACTATGGCTACACCTTC
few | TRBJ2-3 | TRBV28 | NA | CASSIVRTDTQYF | TGTGCCAGCAGTATCGTTCGCACAGATACGCAGTATTTT
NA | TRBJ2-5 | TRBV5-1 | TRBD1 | CASSSGQLQETQYF | TGCGCCAGCAGCTCGGGACAGCTCCAAGAGACCCAGTACTTC
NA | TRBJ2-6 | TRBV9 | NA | CASSVAHSGANVLTF | TGTGCCAGCAGCGTAGCCCACTCTGGGGCCAACGTCCTGACTTTC
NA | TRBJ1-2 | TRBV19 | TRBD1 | CASSTGGFGGYTF | TGTGCCAGTAGTACAGGGGGTTTCGGTGGCTACACCTTC
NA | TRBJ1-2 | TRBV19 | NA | CASSIDPISPVYGYTF | TGTGCCAGTAGTATAGATCCCATCTCGCCGGTCTATGGCTACACCTTC
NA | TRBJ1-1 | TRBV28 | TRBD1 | CASTVRDGQVEAFF | TGTGCCAGCACCGTTAGGGACGGACAGGTTGAAGCTTTCTTT
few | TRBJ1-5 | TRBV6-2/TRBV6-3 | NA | CASSYREVNQPQHF | TGTGCCAGCAGTTACAGGGAGGTCAATCAGCCCCAGCATTTT
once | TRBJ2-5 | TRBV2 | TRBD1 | CASSSTGEETQYF | TGTGCCAGCAGTTCTACAGGGGAAGAGACCCAGTACTTC
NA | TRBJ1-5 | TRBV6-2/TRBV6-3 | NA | CASSYRGMGQPQHF | TGTGCCAGCAGTTACAGGGGCATGGGTCAGCCCCAGCATTTT
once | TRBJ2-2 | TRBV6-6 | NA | CASTGGPSGELFF | TGTGCCAGCACCGGGGGCCCTTCCGGGGAGCTGTTTTTT
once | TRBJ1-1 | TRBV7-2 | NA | CASSQTGLNTEAFF | TGTGCCAGCAGCCAGACAGGATTGAACACTGAAGCTTTCTTT
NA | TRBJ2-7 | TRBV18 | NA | CASSPRERGDEQYF | TGTGCCAGCTCACCACGGGAGAGGGGAGACGAGCAGTACTTC
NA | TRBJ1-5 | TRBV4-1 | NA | CASSQDGQPQHF | TGCGCCAGCAGCCAAGACGGCCAGCCCCAGCATTTT
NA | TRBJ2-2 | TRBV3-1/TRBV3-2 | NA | CASSQEDITGELFF | TGTGCCAGCAGCCAAGAGGACATCACCGGGGAGCTGTTTTTT
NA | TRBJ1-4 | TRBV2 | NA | CASSVRTVNEKLFF | TGTGCCAGCAGTGTTAGAACGGTTAATGAAAAACTGTTTTTT
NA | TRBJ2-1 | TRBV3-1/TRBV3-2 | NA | CASSQDRGGDSYNEQFF | TGTGCCAGCAGTCAAGATCGAGGGGGAGACTCCTACAATGAGCAGTTCTTC
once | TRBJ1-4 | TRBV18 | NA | CASSPAGEDEKLFF | TGTGCCAGCTCACCCGCAGGGGAGGATGAAAAACTGTTTTTT
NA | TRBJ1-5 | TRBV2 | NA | CASTKGGNQPQHF | TGTGCCAGCACTAAGGGAGGGAATCAGCCCCAGCATTTT
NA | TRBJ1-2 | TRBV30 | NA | CAWSVTGNYGYTF | TGTGCCTGGAGTGTAACGGGGAACTATGGCTACACCTTC
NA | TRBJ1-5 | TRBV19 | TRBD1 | CASKDRDQPQHF | TGTGCCAGCAAGGACAGGGATCAGCCCCAGCATTTT
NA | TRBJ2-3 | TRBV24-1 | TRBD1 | CATSEKDRVSDTQYF | TGTGCCACCAGTGAGAAGGACAGGGTATCAGATACGCAGTATTTT
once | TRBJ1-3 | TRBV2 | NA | CASSLDSGNTIYF | TGTGCCAGCAGTCTGGACTCTGGAAACACCATATATTTT
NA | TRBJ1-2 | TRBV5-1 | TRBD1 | CASSFGQGEGYTF | TGCGCCAGCAGCTTTGGGCAGGGGGAAGGCTACACCTTC
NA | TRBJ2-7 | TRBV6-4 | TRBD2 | CASQREGGVGEQYF | TGTGCCAGCCAACGTGAGGGAGGGGTAGGCGAGCAGTACTTC
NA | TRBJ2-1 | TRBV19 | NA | CASRPPGAGEQFF | TGTGCCAGTAGGCCCCCTGGTGCGGGTGAGCAGTTCTTC
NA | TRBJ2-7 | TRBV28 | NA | CASSLSLASDPYEQYF | TGTGCCAGCAGTTTAAGTTTGGCGTCAGACCCCTACGAGCAGTACTTC
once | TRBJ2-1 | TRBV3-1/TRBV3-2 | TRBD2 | CASSQESSGSNEQFF | TGTGCCAGCAGCCAAGAGTCTAGCGGTTCCAATGAGCAGTTCTTC
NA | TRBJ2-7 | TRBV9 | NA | CASSGRGDYSRQYF | TGTGCCAGCAGCGGCCGGGGCGATTATTCGAGGCAGTACTTC
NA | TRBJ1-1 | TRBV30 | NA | CAWGGQSHTEAFF | TGTGCCTGGGGGGGTCAGTCCCACACTGAAGCTTTCTTT